One and the same sample provided the 27 T cell receptor beta chains below, sequenced in a study of control samples from healthy donors and cancer patients (TCRdb year 2020). Receptor amplification or capture employed the immunoSEQ multiplex PCR assay. Entries here come from immuneACCESS through TCRdb and include only in-frame sequences with V and J called. Some clones fail to appear in such tables; in the studies checked, an unresolved V gene covers under half of the shortfall, and the cause of the remainder is unknown. This sample comprises around 110,000 clones, 88% of them detected only once. The ten largest clones represent around 2.5% of the sample. The sample comprised blood. Every receptor here comes from a woman between 65 and 79 years old in good health.

This chain joins TRBV5-5 and TRBJ1-4, with TRBD1 as a possible D gene (6 bases). The length of the CDR3 is 14 residues. CDR1 and CDR2 from the germline V gene are SGHKS and YYEKEE (reference sequence). Deletions cut 3 bases from V and 4 bases from J, with 10 bases between. CDR3 amino acids: CASSSPGVNEKLFF. The CDR3 DNA is TGTGCCAGCAGCTCACCAGGGGTTAATGAAAAACTGTTTTTT.

The genes are TRBV5-1 and TRBJ2-7, with D uncertain. The CDR3 spans 14 residues. V was trimmed by 0 bases and J by 0 bases, leaving 7 bases between them. Germline V gives CDR1 SGHRS, CDR2 YFSETQ. CDR3 nucleotide sequence: TGCGCCAGCAGCTTGGCCCAACGCTCCTACGAGCAGTACTTC. Translation gives CASSLAQRSYEQYF.

The chain uses TRBV2 and TRBJ1-5, with D uncertain. With 5 bases removed from V and 0 bases from J, the gap between germline ends came to 8 bases. Germline V lookup: CDR1 SNHLY, CDR2 FYNNEI. This CDR3 is built from 14 residues. CDR3 amino acids: CASSTAVSNQPQHF. In DNA, the CDR3 is TGTGCCAGCAGTACGGCAGTTAGCAATCAGCCCCAGCATTTT.

This sequence joins TRBV13 and TRBJ2-1, with 9 bases that match TRBD2. The trim removed 5 bases at V and 6 bases at J, leaving 11 bases unmatched. CDR3 length: 16 residues. Germline V lookup: CDR1 PRHDT, CDR2 FYEKMQ (reference sequence). The CDR3 reads CASSPWTASGANEQFF. In nucleotides, the CDR3 is TGTGCCAGCAGCCCCTGGACGGCTAGCGGGGCCAATGAGCAGTTCTTC. The full variable domain, with the rest looked up from reference TRBV13 and TRBJ2-1, is AAGVIQSPRHLIKEKRETATLKCYPIPRHDTVYWYQQGPGQDPQFLISFYEKMQSDKGSIPDRFSAQQFSDYHSELNMSSLELGDSALYFCASSPWTASGANEQFFGPGTRLTVL.

The genes are TRBV2 and TRBJ1-2, with TRBD1 identical over 10 bases. V shed 8 bases and J 4 bases; nucleotides not matched to a gene: 10. CDR1 and CDR2 (germline): SNHLY, FYNNEI. The CDR3 extends over 15 amino acids. CDR3 bases: TGTGCCAGCTCCCGGGACAGGGGACCAGGCTATGGCTACACCTTC. This translates into CASSRDRGPGYGYTF.

V is TRBV3-1 (or the pseudogene TRBV3-2) and J is TRBJ2-3, with 9 bases matching TRBD2. Losses at the gene ends were 2 bases for V and 0 bases for J; bases not matched to a gene: 0. The CDR3 runs 15 residues. The germline gives CDR1 LGHDT, CDR2 YNNKEL (reference sequence). The CDR3 protein is CASSQLAGSTDTQYF. CDR3 nucleotides: TGTGCCAGCAGCCAACTAGCGGGGAGCACAGATACGCAGTATTTT.

The V call is TRBV6-2 or TRBV6-3, the J call TRBJ2-7; perhaps TRBD1 as D (5 bases). CDR1 and CDR2 from the germline V gene are MNHEY and SVGEGT. The CDR3 loop spans 15 amino acids. Trimming took 3 bases from V and 0 from J, leaving 12 bases between them. The CDR3 is CASSYQWGSSYEQYF. CDR3 sequence (DNA): TGTGCCAGCAGTTATCAATGGGGCAGCTCCTACGAGCAGTACTTC.

The CDR3 DNA reads TGTGCCAGCCGGGGGGTACGAGACACTGAAGCTTTCTTT. Its protein is CASRGVRDTEAFF. The rearrangement links TRBV3-1 (or the pseudogene TRBV3-2) to TRBJ1-1; TRBD1 might be the D (5 bases). Trimming pared 8 bases from V and 3 bases from J, leaving 13 bases between. The length of the CDR3 is 13 residues. Germline CDR1 reads LGHDT; CDR2 reads YNNKEL (reference sequence).

The J gene is TRBJ1-2, the V gene TRBV11-2; unclear D gene. The CDR3 is made up of 13 amino acids. Trimming pared 3 bases from V and 5 bases from J, leaving 10 bases between. Per the germline V gene, CDR1 is SGHAT and CDR2 is FQNNGV. The DNA for the CDR3 is TGTGCCAGCAGCTTTAACACATATTATGGCTACACCTTC. Translated, it gives CASSFNTYYGYTF.

This chain joins TRBV27 and TRBJ1-4; 7 bases line up with TRBD1. Germline CDR1 is MNHEY and CDR2 is SMNVEV (reference sequence). Trimming at V came to 1 base and at J to 4 bases, leaving 3 bases not matched to a gene. The CDR3 consists of 15 residues. The CDR3 protein is CASSLLGQNNEKLFF. Written as DNA, the CDR3 is TGTGCCAGCAGTTTATTGGGACAGAATAATGAAAAACTGTTTTTT.

A remark on this clone: Other DNA sequences in this sample translate to the same CDR3. V and J are TRBV3-1 (or the pseudogene TRBV3-2) and TRBJ1-5; D gene unclear. The V end was cut by 1 base, the J end by 0 bases, with 4 bases between. The CDR3 covers 14 residues. Germline CDR1 is LGHDT and CDR2 is YNNKEL (reference sequence). The CDR3 protein is CASSQGNSNQPQHF. The CDR3 DNA reads as TGTGCCAGCAGCCAAGGAAATAGCAATCAGCCCCAGCATTTT.

This chain uses TRBV27 with TRBJ2-7, with unresolved D. This CDR3 contains 14 residues. Germline loops: CDR1 MNHEY, CDR2 SMNVEV (reference sequence). With 6 bases removed from V and 0 bases from J, the gap between germline ends came to 12 bases. CDR3 region: CASRPGSSSYEQYF. The CDR3, as DNA: TGTGCCAGCAGGCCGGGCTCCAGCTCCTACGAGCAGTACTTC.

The V and J genes are TRBV5-1 and TRBJ1-5; the D is unclear. Germline V gene sequence: CDR1 SGHRS, CDR2 YFSETQ. V lost 4 bases to trimming and J lost 5 bases, with 13 bases between them. The CDR3 extends over 14 amino acids. The CDR3 region has the DNA TGCGCCAGCAGCGCTAGACCTGGGGATCAGCCCCAGCATTTT. Translating gives CASSARPGDQPQHF.

The rearrangement links TRBV10-2 to TRBJ2-3; 8 nucleotides align to TRBD2. The germline CDR1 and CDR2 sequences are WSHSY and SAAADI. V was pared by 4 bases and J by 2 bases, with 5 bases of the junction left unmatched. CDR3 length: 15 residues. This CDR3 is CASSGTSQTTDTQYF. CDR3 coding DNA: TGCGCCAGCAGTGGGACTAGCCAAACCACAGATACGCAGTATTTT.

The rearrangement uses TRBV29-1 and TRBJ2-3; 7 bases are shared with TRBD2. Germline values: CDR1 SQVTM, CDR2 ANQGSEA. Unmatched junction bases numbered 12, after V lost 7 bases and J lost 5 bases. The CDR3 has 14 amino acids. CDR3 protein: CSAGRLADGDTQYF. The CDR3 nucleotides are TGCAGCGCAGGTCGGCTAGCGGATGGAGATACGCAGTATTTT.

The chain combines TRBV19 with TRBJ2-2, with D possibly being TRBD2 (6 bases). Germline CDR1 reads LNHDA; CDR2 reads SQIVND (reference sequence). Trimming pared 3 bases from V and 5 bases from J, leaving 19 bases between. CDR3 length equals 17 residues. The CDR3 loop is CASSMEGNTEATGELFF. The CDR3 coding sequence is TGTGCCAGTAGTATGGAGGGGAACACTGAGGCAACCGGGGAGCTGTTTTTT.

The V call is TRBV15, the J call TRBJ1-4; TRBD1 aligns across 10 bases. Germline assignment: CDR1 LNHNV and CDR2 YYDKDF (reference sequence). The V segment lost 4 bases and the J segment 5 bases; nucleotides outside the gene matches: 4. The CDR3 consists of 15 residues. In DNA, the CDR3 is TGTGCCACCAGCACGACAGGGGGCGCAAATGAAAAACTGTTTTTT. As protein: CATSTTGGANEKLFF.

V gene TRBV5-1 combines with J gene TRBJ2-2; TRBD2 matches at 7 bases. CDR3 length: 15 amino acids. Germline values: CDR1 SGHRS, CDR2 YFSETQ. V lost 5 bases to trimming and J lost 0 bases; unmatched junction nucleotides: 4. CDR3 sequence reads: CASRGSGANTGELFF. CDR3 coding DNA: TGCGCCAGCAGGGGGAGCGGGGCGAACACCGGGGAGCTGTTTTTT.

This clone occurred a few times. The chain uses TRBV25-1 and TRBJ2-7; TRBD1 agrees at 10 bases. Germline V CDR1 and CDR2: MGHDK, SYGVNS. The length of the CDR3 is 16 residues. J lost 5 bases, V lost 1 base, and 8 bases had no gene match. Here the CDR3 reads CASSEFPGQGNDEQYF. CDR3 nucleotide sequence: TGTGCCAGCAGTGAATTCCCGGGACAGGGGAACGACGAGCAGTACTTC.

The rearrangement uses TRBV5-6 and TRBJ1-2; tentatively, D is TRBD1 (6 bases). V was shortened by 0 bases and J by 5 bases, with 8 bases between the two germline ends. This CDR3 spans 13 amino acids. The germline V gene encodes CDR1 SGHDT and CDR2 YYEEEE. The CDR3: CASSLAGQYGYTF. CDR3 coding DNA: TGTGCCAGCAGCTTGGCCGGACAGTATGGCTACACCTTC.

In this sample, this clone turned up once. V gene TRBV7-9 combines with J gene TRBJ2-7; the match to TRBD1 covers 9 bases. CDR3 length equals 15 residues. CDR1 is SEHNR and CDR2 is FQNEAQ in the germline V gene (reference sequence). The J segment lost 4 bases and the V segment lost 1 base, leaving 5 bases of the junction unmatched. The CDR3 reads CASSLVDRGGYEQYF. The CDR3 DNA reads as TGTGCCAGCAGCTTAGTGGACAGGGGTGGATACGAGCAGTACTTC.

This clone was counted a few times. The chain has TRBV9 and TRBJ1-3, with TRBD1 identical over 10 bases. CDR3 length equals 15 residues. V gave up 4 bases and J gave up 1 base; unmatched junction bases: 2. Germline CDR1 and CDR2: SGDLS and YYNGEE. The CDR3 reads CASSLGQGSGNTIYF. Here the CDR3 DNA reads TGTGCCAGCAGCCTGGGACAGGGGTCTGGAAACACCATATATTTT.

This clone appeared a single time. J is TRBJ1-2 and V is TRBV6-5; tentatively, D is TRBD1 (5 bases). Germline CDR1 MNHEY, CDR2 SVGAGI. The CDR3 contains 13 residues. The V and J ends lost 6 bases and 3 bases respectively, with 11 bases between them. The CDR3 loop reads CASSPGLDYGYTF. The CDR3 DNA reads as TGTGCCAGCAGCCCGGGGCTAGACTATGGCTACACCTTC.

This clone was counted a single time. The chain has TRBV10-2 and TRBJ2-1; 9 positions match TRBD2. Germline V gene data show CDR1 as WSHSY and CDR2 as SAAADI. This CDR3 spans 16 amino acids. Trimming removed 0 bases from V and 8 bases from J; junction bases left unmatched: 8. CDR3 sequence reads: CASSESGAGGRYEQFF. The CDR3 DNA sequence: TGCGCCAGCAGTGAGTCCGGGGCGGGGGGGCGCTATGAGCAGTTCTTC.

J is TRBJ1-2 and V is TRBV4-1; 9 nucleotides line up with TRBD1. Unmatched junction bases numbered 11, after V lost 1 base and J lost 8 bases. Germline CDR1 is MGHRA and CDR2 is YSYEKL. The CDR3 length is 16 residues. The CDR3 region is CASSQVYRGLSRGYTF. The CDR3 DNA sequence: TGCGCCAGCAGCCAAGTCTACAGGGGGCTGTCTCGGGGCTACACCTTC.

CDR3 nucleotide sequence: TGTGCCAGCAGTGAAAGTAGGCAGCCCCAGCATTTT. This sequence encodes CASSESRQPQHF. J is TRBJ1-5 and V is TRBV2; D gene unclear. The CDR3 is 12 amino acids. Per germline, CDR1 SNHLY and CDR2 FYNNEI. V was trimmed by 2 bases and J by 7 bases, leaving 6 bases between them.

The chain carries TRBV11-2 and TRBJ1-5, with TRBD1 as a possible D gene (6 bases). Per germline, CDR1 SGHAT and CDR2 FQNNGV. V lost 5 bases and J lost 0, with 11 bases in between. The CDR3 has 15 amino acids. The CDR3 bases are TGTGCCAGCAGCCAGGGGAGAGTTAGCAATCAGCCCCAGCATTTT. Residues: CASSQGRVSNQPQHF.